This note documents a single T cell receptor beta chain sequence. Each CDR3 protein is one row after TCRdb ran MiXCR on the 5' RACE reads. The sample includes hundreds of thousands of distinct CDR3 sequences, around 12% seen only once; the top ten take around 14%. These data are taken from a study of T cells after yellow fever vaccination. V lost 5 bases and J lost 2; bases outside the gene matches: 7. Germline CDR1 is SGHVS and CDR2 is FNYEAQ. The CDR3 has 15 amino acids. The rearrangement uses TRBV7-6 and TRBJ2-3, with TRBD1 identical over 7 bases. This specimen was PBMCs, taken on the day of the yellow fever booster vaccination. The receptor was derived from a young man who received the YFV17D yellow fever vaccine. CDR3: CASSPLDRFTDTQYF. In DNA form, the CDR3 reads TGTGCCAGCAGCCCTTTGGACAGGTTCACAGATACGCAGTATTTT. Using reference TRBV7-6 and TRBJ2-3 for the parts outside the CDR3, the full variable domain is GAGVSQSPRYKVTKRGQDVALRCDPISGHVSLYWYRQALGQGPEFLTYFNYEAQQDKSGLPNDRFSAERPEGSISTLTIQRTEQRDSAMYRCASSPLDRFTDTQYFGPGTRLTVL.